Listed here are 26 T cell receptor beta chains from one sample, sequenced in a study of identical twins. TCRdb ran MiXCR on the 5' RACE reads and lists one entry per CDR3 protein. The sample comprises roughly 1.6 million distinct CDR3 sequences, less than 35% of which are singletons, and 0.27% rests with the top ten. The material sequenced was cord blood. These receptors all stem from a newborn girl in good health.

This clonotype was counted only a few times. The chain recombines TRBV27 with TRBJ1-2, with D unresolved. This CDR3 region has 16 residues. The V gene lost 0 bases and the J gene lost 1 base, with 12 bases spanning the gap. CDR1 is MNHEY, CDR2 SMNVEV, per germline (reference sequence). The CDR3 coding sequence is TGTGCCAGCAGTTTATCGGGTTCACACCTTAACTATGGCTACACCTTC. Translated: CASSLSGSHLNYGYTF.

This clonotype was observed a few times. The rearrangement links TRBV20-1 to TRBJ2-5; D is uncertain. The CDR3 is 14 amino acids. The germline V and J ends were trimmed by 6 bases and 1 base, with 15 bases remaining between them. Germline lookup yields CDR1 DFQATT and CDR2 SNEGSKA (reference sequence). CDR3 sequence (DNA): TGCAGTGCCCCTGGCTCACTGATCCAAGAGACCCAGTACTTC. As protein: CSAPGSLIQETQYF.

The chain recombines TRBV2 with TRBJ2-7; TRBD2 agrees at 13 bases. Germline assignment: CDR1 SNHLY and CDR2 FYNNEI. The CDR3 has 15 residues. The V and J ends lost 4 bases and 7 bases, in that order; junction bases with no gene match: 7. Here the CDR3 reads CASSARTSGSREQYF. For the CDR3, the DNA is TGTGCCAGCAGTGCCAGGACTAGCGGGAGTAGGGAGCAGTACTTC.

V and J are TRBV20-1 and TRBJ2-1; 7 bases line up with TRBD2. The CDR3 contains 16 residues. From germline, CDR1 is DFQATT and CDR2 SNEGSKA (reference sequence). V dropped 1 base and J dropped 10; count of bases not matched to a gene: 16. The CDR3 here is CSARVHGRVFVDEQFF. The CDR3 nucleotides read TGCAGTGCTAGAGTTCATGGGAGGGTCTTTGTTGACGAGCAGTTCTTC.

This clonotype was counted at least ten times. The CDR3 DNA reads TGTGCCAGCAGGCCGGACCACACAGATACGCAGTATTTT. Protein product: CASRPDHTDTQYF. This chain joins TRBV12-3 or TRBV12-4 and TRBJ2-3; D is unclear. The ends were cut back, 6 bases at V and 2 bases at J, with 9 bases in the middle. This CDR3 is built from 13 residues.

Many counts were recorded for this clonotype. CDR3 bases: TGTGCCAGCAGTACCTCGGACAGGACCTATGGCTACACCTTC. Translated, it gives CASSTSDRTYGYTF. This sequence joins TRBV12-3 or TRBV12-4 and TRBJ1-2; TRBD1 matches 7 bases. Trimming at V came to 5 bases and at J to 4 bases, leaving 7 bases not matched to a gene. There are 14 residues in the CDR3.

V and J are TRBV5-1 and TRBJ1-1; D is possibly TRBD1 (6 bases). CDR1 is SGHRS, CDR2 YFSETQ, per germline. This CDR3 has 17 residues. The V end was cut by 7 bases, the J end by 1 base, with 23 bases between. Here the CDR3 DNA reads TGCGCCAGCGGCTCGGCTAGCCGGGGGCGTGGGAACACTGAAGCTTTCTTT. Translated: CASGSASRGRGNTEAFF.

V usage is TRBV10-3 and J usage is TRBJ1-2, with D perhaps matching TRBD1 (5 bases). V was pared by 0 bases and J by 5 bases, with 13 bases between. This CDR3 is built from 15 residues. Germline V CDR1 and CDR2: ENHRY, SYGVKD. CDR3 region: CAISESKVDTYGYTF. For the CDR3, the DNA is TGTGCCATCAGTGAGTCGAAGGTGGACACTTATGGCTACACCTTC.

This clonotype was recorded a few times. The CDR3 DNA reads TGTGCCAGCAGCCCGTCCAGGGGTAGCACAGATACGCAGTATTTT. This encodes CASSPSRGSTDTQYF. This rearrangement joins TRBV7-2 to TRBJ2-3; a weak D match, TRBD1 (6 bases). The ends were cut back, 5 bases at V and 0 bases at J, with 12 bases in the middle. CDR1 is SGHTA and CDR2 is FQGNSA in the germline V gene. There are 15 residues in the CDR3.

This clonotype appeared a few times. The chain recombines TRBV20-1 with TRBJ2-1, with D perhaps matching TRBD2 (6 bases). This CDR3 has 13 residues. Between the trimmed V and J ends, which lost 7 bases and 7 bases, there was a span of 17 bases. CDR1 is DFQATT and CDR2 is SNEGSKA in the germline V gene (reference sequence). The CDR3 loop is CSVGGLLRNEQFF. In nucleotides, the CDR3 is TGCAGTGTCGGGGGACTGCTCAGAAATGAGCAGTTCTTC.

The V call is TRBV2, the J call TRBJ2-7; D tentatively fits TRBD1 or TRBD2 (5 bases each). Germline V gene lookup returns CDR1 SNHLY and CDR2 FYNNEI. The CDR3 totals 15 residues. V lost 3 bases and J 2 bases, leaving 14 bases between the germline ends. In nucleotides, the CDR3 is TGTGCCAGCAGTGACCAGAGGGGCAGGCCCTACGAGCAGTACTTC. It encodes CASSDQRGRPYEQYF.

The rearrangement links TRBV15 to TRBJ1-1, with 7 bases matching TRBD1. The CDR3 length is 14 residues. Per the germline V gene, CDR1 is LNHNV and CDR2 is YYDKDF (reference sequence). V lost 5 bases and J lost 0; bases outside the gene matches: 3. The CDR3 DNA reads as TGTGCCACCAGCGTAGGACAGGTGAACACTGAAGCTTTCTTT. The encoded protein is CATSVGQVNTEAFF.

With respect to this clonotype: Being one base from a much bigger clone, this may be a read error. The chain employs TRBV21-1 and TRBJ2-3. TRBV21-1 corresponds to a pseudogene. This CDR3 has 15 amino acids. CDR3 sequence (DNA): TGTGCCAGCAGCAAAGGTGAGGACCGCCCAGGTACGCAGTATTTT. Its translation: CASSKGEDRPGTQYF.

This rearrangement joins TRBV20-1 to TRBJ1-5, with D tentatively TRBD1 (6 bases). The CDR3 is made up of 13 amino acids. Germline V CDR1 and CDR2: DFQATT, SNEGSKA (reference sequence). V shed 3 bases and J shed 5 bases, with 11 bases lying between them. The CDR3 reads CSARRGEDQPQHF. CDR3 sequence (DNA): TGCAGTGCTAGGAGGGGGGAGGATCAGCCCCAGCATTTT.

The chain recombines TRBV6-1 with TRBJ1-4; 7 nucleotides align to TRBD1. J gave up 8 bases and V 7 bases, and 10 bases lay outside the gene matches. Germline V gene data show CDR1 as MNHNS and CDR2 as SASEGT. The CDR3 sequence is 14 residues long. CDR3 amino acids: CASTRDRAAEKLFF. The CDR3 DNA is TGTGCCAGCACCAGAGACAGGGCAGCCGAAAAACTGTTTTTT.

The chain is built from TRBV28 and TRBJ2-1; a possible D gene is TRBD1 (7 bases). Germline lookup yields CDR1 MDHEN and CDR2 SYDVKM. V lost 7 bases, J lost 9 bases, and 19 bases lay in between. The CDR3 contains 14 residues. The CDR3 spells CASTLRTGGIEQFF. CDR3 coding DNA: TGTGCCAGCACCCTTAGGACAGGAGGGATTGAGCAGTTCTTC. Drawing the rest from reference TRBV28 and TRBJ2-1, the complete variable domain is DVKVTQSSRYLVKRTGEKVFLECVQDMDHENMFWYRQDPGLGLRLIYFSYDVKMKEKGDIPEGYSVSREKKERFSLILESASTNQTSMYLCASTLRTGGIEQFFGPGTRLTVL.

This clonotype occurred a few times. V is TRBV27 and J is TRBJ1-5; perhaps TRBD1 as D (5 bases). Trimming shortened V by 5 bases and J by 6 bases, and 17 bases separated the two germline ends. Germline CDR1 reads MNHEY; CDR2 reads SMNVEV (reference sequence). CDR3 length: 15 residues. CDR3 DNA sequence: TGTGCCAGCAGTCTCCACCGGGATACAGGTCAGCCCCAGCATTTT. Translated: CASSLHRDTGQPQHF.

This clonotype turned up a few times. The chain joins TRBV20-1 to TRBJ2-7; TRBD2 matches at 9 bases. Germline-derived CDR1 and CDR2 are DFQATT and SNEGSKA (reference sequence). This CDR3 is built from 18 residues. The J segment lost 1 base and the V segment lost 0 bases, leaving 13 bases of the junction unmatched. CDR3 amino acids: CSARDGKREVLISYEQYF. Written as DNA, the CDR3 is TGCAGTGCTAGAGATGGCAAGCGGGAGGTGTTGATTTCCTACGAGCAGTACTTC.

The chain recombines TRBV11-1 with TRBJ2-7, with TRBD2 matching over 7 bases. The ends lost 0 bases at V and 1 base at J; junction bases unmatched: 3. The CDR3 has 15 residues. CDR1 is SGHAT and CDR2 is FQDESV in the germline V gene (reference sequence). DNA of the CDR3: TGTGCCAGCAGCTTAGCGCGAGCGGGGTCCTACGAGCAGTACTTC. Encoded protein: CASSLARAGSYEQYF.

This clonotype has only a few counts. V usage is TRBV5-1 and J usage is TRBJ2-7; 9 bases fit TRBD1. Germline V CDR1 and CDR2: SGHRS, YFSETQ. The trim removed 2 bases at V and 3 bases at J, leaving 9 bases unmatched. This CDR3 has 16 residues. CDR3 protein: CASSFGSRTGVYEQYF. The CDR3 DNA reads TGCGCCAGCAGCTTTGGATCGAGGACAGGGGTCTACGAGCAGTACTTC.

Written as DNA, the CDR3 is TGTGCCAGTGGGGGGGGCCAGGTGCAGTACTTC. It translates to CASGGGQVQYF. The chain combines TRBV25-1 with TRBJ2-7; the D gene is possibly TRBD2 (7 bases). V lost 9 bases to trimming and J lost 9 bases, with 15 bases between them. Germline CDR1 and CDR2: MGHDK and SYGVNS. CDR3 length: 11 amino acids.

This clonotype has more than one count but fewer than ten. The J gene is TRBJ2-7, the V gene TRBV18, with 7 bases matching TRBD2. Losses at the gene ends were 3 bases for V and 2 bases for J; bases not matched to a gene: 10. The length of the CDR3 is 16 residues. Germline CDR1 KGHSH, CDR2 LQKENI. In DNA form, the CDR3 reads TGTGCCAGCTCACCTCGAAAACTAGCGTCCGCCTACGAGCAGTACTTC. It encodes CASSPRKLASAYEQYF.

The rearrangement joins TRBV20-1 to TRBJ1-4, with D unresolved. The CDR3 length is 13 residues. The germline V gene has CDR1 DFQATT and CDR2 SNEGSKA (reference sequence). Trimming removed 6 bases from V and 1 base from J, with 9 bases in between. DNA for the CDR3: TGCAGTGCCCCCCAGCGAACTAATGAAAAACTGTTTTTT. As protein: CSAPQRTNEKLFF.

This clonotype has a handful of counts. This sequence joins TRBV9 and TRBJ1-5, with TRBD1 as a possible D gene (5 bases). The CDR3 runs to 15 residues. CDR1 is SGDLS, CDR2 YYNGEE, per germline. The V gene lost 0 bases and the J gene lost 0 bases, with 7 bases spanning the gap. CDR3 amino acids: CASSVGGDSNQPQHF. The CDR3 region has the DNA TGTGCCAGCAGCGTAGGAGGGGATAGCAATCAGCCCCAGCATTTT.

The chain carries TRBV7-9 and TRBJ1-1; 7 nucleotides agree with TRBD1. Germline CDR1 is SEHNR and CDR2 is FQNEAQ (reference sequence). The CDR3 has 14 residues. J was trimmed by 4 bases and V by 7 bases; bases with no gene match: 9. The CDR3 reads CASTHEGAGTEAFF. Written as DNA, the CDR3 is TGTGCCAGCACCCACGAGGGGGCGGGCACTGAAGCTTTCTTT.

The CDR3 loop reads CASRFGPSYEQYF. CDR3 sequence (DNA): TGCGCCAGCAGGTTTGGACCGTCCTACGAGCAGTACTTC. The V gene is TRBV5-1, the J gene TRBJ2-7; D remains unclear. Per germline, CDR1 SGHRS and CDR2 YFSETQ. The V end lost 5 bases, the J end lost 1 base, and 10 bases lay between the germline ends. The CDR3 runs 13 residues.